The 26 T cell receptor beta chains below all came from one sample that was sequenced in a study of cytomegalovirus exposure and HLA in healthy donors. The PCR made use of 60 Vbeta and 13 Jbeta primers. Generated by immunoSEQ multiplex PCR, the TCRdb table keeps only in-frame clones and is missing some. This table has 85,000 to 95,000 clones, 70% to 85% appearing once. Input material: PBMCs. These receptors all come from a man younger than 45 in good health and CMV-seropositive.

This clone was detected only a few times. V is TRBV7-9 and J is TRBJ1-2; tentatively, D is TRBD1 (6 bases). The CDR3 runs to 15 residues. V lost 3 bases to trimming and J lost 6 bases, with 17 bases between them. Germline CDR1 reads SEHNR; CDR2 reads FQNEAQ (reference sequence). CDR3 coding DNA: TGTGCCAGCAGCTTTTCACAGGGCGGGGGAAATGGCTACACCTTC. This encodes CASSFSQGGGNGYTF. The variable domain in full, with the rest retrieved from reference TRBV7-9 and TRBJ1-2, is DTGVSQNPRHKITKRGQNVTFRCDPISEHNRLYWYRQTLGQGPEFLTYFQNEAQLEKSRLLSDRFSAERPKGSFSTLEIQRTEQGDSAMYLCASSFSQGGGNGYTFGSGTRLTVV.

The gene calls are TRBV4-2 and TRBJ2-1, with D possibly matching TRBD2 (5 bases). The V end lost 0 bases, the J end lost 5 bases, and 14 bases lay between the germline ends. The CDR3 extends over 16 amino acids. Germline CDR1 LGHNA, CDR2 YNFKEQ. The DNA for the CDR3 is TGTGCCAGCAGCCAAGAGAGGGCTGGAAAAAACAATGAGCAGTTCTTC. Translated: CASSQERAGKNNEQFF.

The rearrangement links TRBV30 to TRBJ2-3; 16 nucleotides agree with TRBD2. CDR1 GTSNPN and CDR2 SVGIG come from the germline V gene (reference sequence). The length of the CDR3 is 15 residues. The ends lost 8 bases at V and 4 bases at J; junction bases unmatched: 6. The CDR3 is CAGGTSGRGADTQYF. Here the CDR3 DNA reads TGTGCCGGAGGGACTAGCGGGAGGGGGGCAGATACGCAGTATTTT.

This clone was detected only once. CDR3 DNA sequence: TGTGCCAGCAGCCCACGACAGGTCCTCACTGAAGCTTTCTTT. Encoded protein: CASSPRQVLTEAFF. The chain couples TRBV4-2 to TRBJ1-1; tentative D call: TRBD1 (6 bases). Germline assignment: CDR1 LGHNA and CDR2 YNFKEQ. The CDR3 totals 14 residues. V was cut by 4 bases and J by 4 bases, with 13 bases left in between.

This clone occurred once. J is TRBJ2-7 and V is TRBV10-3; 7 nucleotides agree with TRBD1. CDR1 and CDR2 from the germline V gene are ENHRY and SYGVKD. There are 14 residues in the CDR3. V gave up 0 bases and J gave up 7 bases; unmatched junction bases: 6. The CDR3 region has the DNA TGTGCCATCAGTGAGTCGACAGGGTCTTGGGAGCAGTACGTC. This translates into CAISESTGSWEQYV.

This sequence joins TRBV30 and TRBJ2-2; D is perhaps TRBD1 (6 bases). V was shortened by 0 bases and J by 6 bases, with 8 bases between the two germline ends. The CDR3 length is 13 residues. CDR1 GTSNPN and CDR2 SVGIG come from the germline V gene (reference sequence). The CDR3 is CAWSVHRAGELFF. The CDR3 DNA sequence: TGTGCCTGGAGTGTACACAGGGCCGGGGAGCTGTTTTTT.

This chain connects TRBV23-1 to TRBJ2-7; 8 bases are shared with TRBD1. TRBV23-1 is annotated as an ORF whose role is uncertain. The CDR3 length is 15 residues. Trimming at V came to 5 bases and at J to 0 bases, leaving 6 bases not matched to a gene. CDR3 bases: TGCGCCAGCAGTACCCCCGGGACAGGCTCCTACGAGCAGTACTTC. Amino acid sequence: CASSTPGTGSYEQYF.

J is TRBJ2-2 and V is TRBV11-3; D unclear. Trimming removed 0 bases from V and 5 bases from J, with 4 bases in between. The CDR3 extends over 13 amino acids. Germline values: CDR1 SGHNT, CDR2 YENEEA. Written as DNA, the CDR3 is TGTGCCAGCAGCTTAGAAATAACCGGGGAGCTGTTTTTT. It is translated as CASSLEITGELFF.

This clone has just a few counts. The gene calls are TRBV9 and TRBJ2-2; tentative D call: TRBD1 (5 bases). Germline CDR1 and CDR2: SGDLS and YYNGEE. The CDR3 totals 15 residues. V was cut by 2 bases and J by 4 bases, with 12 bases left in between. CDR3: CASSVPRAGTGELFF. The CDR3 bases are TGTGCCAGCAGCGTGCCCAGGGCTGGCACCGGGGAGCTGTTTTTT. The variable domain in full, completed from reference TRBV9 and TRBJ2-2, reads DSGVTQTPKHLITATGQRVTLRCSPRSGDLSVYWYQQSLDQGLQFLIQYYNGEERAKGNILERFSAQQFPDLHSELNLSSLELGDSALYFCASSVPRAGTGELFFGEGSRLTVL.

V gene TRBV7-2 combines with J gene TRBJ2-1, with 9 bases lining up with TRBD1. This CDR3 spans 16 amino acids. Germline V gene data show CDR1 as SGHTA and CDR2 as FQGNSA. Trimming at V came to 1 base and at J to 2 bases, leaving 3 bases not matched to a gene. This CDR3 reads CASSLEGTGPYNEQFF. The DNA of the CDR3 is TGTGCCAGCAGCTTAGAAGGGACAGGGCCCTACAATGAGCAGTTCTTC.

This clone was counted between two and nine times. The chain is built from TRBV9 and TRBJ2-7, with a weak D call TRBD1 (6 bases). The germline V gene encodes CDR1 SGDLS and CDR2 YYNGEE. The V and J ends lost 4 bases and 3 bases respectively, with 14 bases between them. The CDR3 has 14 residues. The CDR3 here is CASSRGTGFYEQYF. In DNA form, the CDR3 reads TGTGCCAGCAGCAGGGGGACGGGATTCTACGAGCAGTACTTC.

The rearrangement uses TRBV5-4 and TRBJ1-1; weak D call: TRBD1 (5 bases). The length of the CDR3 is 13 residues. The V gene's germline CDR1 is SGHNT and CDR2 YYREEE (reference sequence). V was clipped by 5 bases and J by 3 bases, with 11 bases between them. This chain's CDR3 is CASRRQGYTEAFF. The CDR3 nucleotides are TGTGCCAGCAGGAGGCAGGGCTACACTGAAGCTTTCTTT.

The genes are TRBV6-4 and TRBJ2-1; TRBD2 might be the D (5 bases). Trimming left V 3 bases short and J 4 bases short, with 7 bases between. Per the germline V gene, CDR1 is MRHNA and CDR2 is SNTAGT. The CDR3 length is 13 residues. The chain's CDR3 is CASSEAEYNEQFF. In DNA, the CDR3 is TGTGCCAGCAGTGAAGCGGAGTACAATGAGCAGTTCTTC.

This chain uses TRBV7-6 with TRBJ2-1; TRBD1 aligns across 9 bases. This CDR3 is built from 17 residues. Trimming at V came to 3 bases and at J to 4 bases, leaving 10 bases not matched to a gene. Germline V gene data show CDR1 as SGHVS and CDR2 as FNYEAQ. The CDR3 DNA reads TGTGCCAGCAGCTTCGATCCGGGACAGGGATCTTACAATGAGCAGTTCTTC. Residues: CASSFDPGQGSYNEQFF.

The chain uses TRBV2 and TRBJ2-7, with TRBD2 matching 10 bases. Germline V gene lookup returns CDR1 SNHLY and CDR2 FYNNEI. The CDR3 consists of 16 residues. V trimming: 4 bases; J trimming: 4 bases; junction bases outside the gene matches: 10. The CDR3 nucleotides read TGTGCCAGCAGTGTCAGGCTAGCGGGAGTAAAGTACGAGCAGTACTTC. Translating it yields CASSVRLAGVKYEQYF.

CDR3 sequence reads: CATSPGQGASGANVLTF. The CDR3 DNA sequence: TGTGCCACCTCCCCGGGACAGGGGGCTTCGGGGGCCAACGTCCTGACTTTC. V and J are TRBV10-3 and TRBJ2-6, with TRBD1 matching over 12 bases. The germline V gene encodes CDR1 ENHRY and CDR2 SYGVKD. The V gene end was trimmed by 10 bases and the J gene end by 4 bases; junction bases not matched to a gene: 11. The CDR3 contains 17 residues.

This rearrangement joins TRBV5-1 to TRBJ2-1; 9 bases agree with TRBD2. CDR1 is SGHRS, CDR2 YFSETQ, per germline. V shed 3 bases and J 1 base; nucleotides not matched to a gene: 2. This CDR3 is built from 15 residues. Written as DNA, the CDR3 is TGCGCCAGCAGCTATAGCGGGAGTTCCTACAATGAGCAGTTCTTC. As protein: CASSYSGSSYNEQFF.

V is TRBV2 and J is TRBJ1-1; tentatively, D is TRBD1 (5 bases). Germline V gene sequence: CDR1 SNHLY, CDR2 FYNNEI. Trimming shortened V by 4 bases and J by 6 bases, and 9 bases separated the two germline ends. The CDR3 runs to 12 residues. The CDR3 sequence is CASSGGVAEAFF. The CDR3 bases are TGTGCCAGCAGTGGGGGGGTCGCTGAAGCTTTCTTT.

The V gene is TRBV13, the J gene TRBJ2-2; 10 bases fit TRBD2. V trimming: 3 bases; J trimming: 1 base; junction bases outside the gene matches: 2. Per germline, CDR1 PRHDT and CDR2 FYEKMQ (reference sequence). The CDR3 runs 16 residues. The CDR3 nucleotides are TGTGCCAGCAGCTTGAGACTAGCGGGGAACACCGGGGAGCTGTTTTTT. This gives the protein CASSLRLAGNTGELFF.

The rearrangement joins TRBV4-1 to TRBJ1-1; TRBD1 might be the D (6 bases). V lost 1 base and J lost 4, with 13 bases in between. Germline CDR1 reads MGHRA; CDR2 reads YSYEKL. The CDR3 loop spans 15 amino acids. The CDR3 DNA sequence: TGCGCCAGCAGCCAAGGGGGGCGGTTTAGCACTGAAGCTTTCTTT. It encodes CASSQGGRFSTEAFF.

This rearrangement joins TRBV15 to TRBJ1-1; perhaps TRBD1 as D (5 bases). V was clipped by 1 base and J by 0 bases, with 15 bases between them. The CDR3 is 17 residues long. The germline gives CDR1 LNHNV, CDR2 YYDKDF (reference sequence). In DNA form, the CDR3 reads TGTGCCACCAGCAGAGTTCAGGGTTCAGGGCTGAACACTGAAGCTTTCTTT. This codes for CATSRVQGSGLNTEAFF. The full variable domain, completed using reference TRBV15 and TRBJ1-1, is DAMVIQNPRYQVTQFGKPVTLSCSQTLNHNVMYWYQQKSSQAPKLLFHYYDKDFNNEADTPDNFQSRRPNTSFCFLDIRSPGLGDTAMYLCATSRVQGSGLNTEAFFGQGTRLTVV.

This chain connects TRBV25-1 to TRBJ2-2; D is perhaps TRBD2 (5 bases). The CDR3 is 15 amino acids. Looked up from germline, CDR1 is MGHDK and CDR2 is SYGVNS. The V and J ends lost 3 bases and 2 bases respectively, with 10 bases between them. The CDR3 loop reads CASSEAGVNTGELFF. CDR3 in DNA: TGTGCCAGCAGTGAGGCCGGGGTCAACACCGGGGAGCTGTTTTTT.

J is TRBJ1-6 and V is TRBV19; D possibly corresponds to TRBD1 (5 bases). Germline CDR1 reads LNHDA; CDR2 reads SQIVND (reference sequence). This CDR3 is built from 12 residues. The V end lost 9 bases, the J end lost 7 bases, and 10 bases lay between the germline ends. The CDR3 DNA follows: TGTGCCAGCCGGGACTCCAATTCACCCCTCCACTTT. This translates into CASRDSNSPLHF. The entire variable domain, with the rest obtained from reference TRBV19 and TRBJ1-6, is as follows: DGGITQSPKYLFRKEGQNVTLSCEQNLNHDAMYWYRQDPGQGLRLIYYSQIVNDFQKGDIAEGYSVSREKKESFPLTVTSAQKNPTAFYLCASRDSNSPLHFGNGTRLTVT.

The chain couples TRBV6-5 to TRBJ2-6; 7 bases line up with TRBD2. The CDR3 has 15 residues. V was clipped by 2 bases and J by 2 bases; unmatched bases: 0. CDR1 and CDR2 (germline): MNHEY, SVGAGI. The CDR3 nucleotides read TGTGCCAGCAGTTACGGGGGGGCTGGGGCCAACGTCCTGACTTTC. This encodes CASSYGGAGANVLTF.

The V and J genes are TRBV7-9 and TRBJ2-3, with TRBD1 matching 7 bases. With V trimmed by 3 bases and J by 4 bases, 4 bases remained unmatched. CDR1 and CDR2 from the germline V gene are SEHNR and FQNEAQ (reference sequence). This CDR3 has 14 residues. The DNA of the CDR3 is TGTGCCAGCAGCTTGGGCCAGGGGGCAGATACGCAGTATTTT. Its protein is CASSLGQGADTQYF.

The chain has TRBV5-4 and TRBJ2-7, with 12 bases identical to TRBD2. The trim removed 4 bases at V and 2 bases at J, leaving 7 bases unmatched. CDR1 and CDR2 (germline): SGHNT, YYREEE (reference sequence). This CDR3 region has 16 residues. CDR3 loop: CASSPQRTSGTYEQYF. The DNA for the CDR3 is TGTGCCAGCAGCCCTCAACGGACTAGCGGGACCTACGAGCAGTACTTC.